The 7 T cell receptor beta chains below come from one sample, sequenced in a study of shared clonotypes between healthy human individuals. TCRdb keeps only in-frame clones here, not all; method: immunoSEQ multiplex PCR. The sample carries 2 million to 2.5 million clones, more than 85% recorded once. The sample comprised naive CD4+ T cells from PBMCs. The subset: CD45RA+ positively selected. The receptors were gathered from a man younger than 35 in good health. Some clones in this sample may be carry-over from other donors' samples.

This clone was counted once. Other DNA sequences of this sample code for an identical CDR3. CDR3 nucleotide sequence: TGTGCCAGCAGCCCGGGACAGTTCTCTGGAAACACCATATATTTT. It translates to CASSPGQFSGNTIYF. The chain has TRBV6-5 and TRBJ1-3; 7 positions match TRBD1. The CDR3 loop spans 15 amino acids. V lost 6 bases to trimming and J lost 0 bases; unmatched junction nucleotides: 5. Germline V lookup: CDR1 MNHEY, CDR2 SVGAGI.

This clone was recorded only once. This sequence joins TRBV28 and TRBJ2-5, with 8 bases fitting TRBD1. CDR1 is MDHEN, CDR2 SYDVKM, per germline. With V trimmed by 4 bases and J by 4 bases, 11 bases remained unmatched. This CDR3 has 16 residues. CDR3 protein: CASSSFSRGRPETQYF. CDR3 nucleotides: TGTGCCAGCAGTTCGTTCTCCAGGGGGCGACCAGAGACCCAGTACTTC.

The chain employs TRBV18 and TRBJ2-3; TRBD2 might be the D (6 bases). This CDR3 contains 16 residues. V gave up 6 bases and J gave up 1 base, with 17 bases separating them. Germline V gives CDR1 KGHSH, CDR2 LQKENI. CDR3 DNA: TGTGCCAGCTCCCCGGCCCTGGCTAGCGGCACAGATACGCAGTATTTT. Protein sequence: CASSPALASGTDTQYF.

The V gene is TRBV2, the J gene TRBJ1-1; TRBD1 might be the D (5 bases). The V gene's germline CDR1 is SNHLY and CDR2 FYNNEI. V was shortened by 2 bases and J by 6 bases, with 13 bases between the two germline ends. This CDR3 is built from 14 residues. CDR3: CASSEYSGRPEAFF. The DNA for the CDR3 is TGTGCCAGCAGTGAATATTCGGGACGGCCTGAAGCTTTCTTT.

This clone was seen once. The chain links TRBV19 to TRBJ1-4; 9 nucleotides match TRBD1. The CDR3 totals 14 residues. Germline V CDR1 and CDR2: LNHDA, SQIVND (reference sequence). J lost 8 bases, V lost 5 bases, and 6 bases had no gene match. Here the CDR3 DNA reads TGTGCCAGTAGTGTGACAGGGGGAGGCGAAAAACTGTTTTTT. This codes for CASSVTGGGEKLFF.

This chain connects TRBV6-6 to TRBJ1-2; TRBD1 matches 9 bases. CDR1 is MNHNY, CDR2 SVGAGI, per germline (reference sequence). V gave up 6 bases and J gave up 4 bases; unmatched junction bases: 6. This CDR3 is built from 14 residues. CDR3 nucleotide sequence: TGTGCCAGCAGCCGGACAGGGGCGATCTATGGCTACACCTTC. Its translation: CASSRTGAIYGYTF.

The rearrangement uses TRBV7-9 and TRBJ1-4, with D unresolved. The CDR3 length is 15 residues. V was cut by 6 bases and J by 8 bases, with 19 bases left in between. The germline V gene encodes CDR1 SEHNR and CDR2 FQNEAQ (reference sequence). The CDR3 region has the DNA TGTGCCAGCAGTCCAATCGGTTTCGAGGAAGAAAAACTGTTTTTT. As protein: CASSPIGFEEEKLFF.